These T cell receptor beta chains were read from a single sample in a study of blood T cell repertoires in COVID-19. Sequencing used immunoSEQ multiplex PCR; TCRdb keeps in-frame clones, though not all of them. The repertoire includes around 240,000 clones, approximately 81% of them detected once, and about 0.91% sits in the top ten. Material for sequencing was peripheral blood. The source of these receptors is a man aged 40-50 years with acute or convalescent COVID-19. Both conserved end residues are part of each CDR3. D genes are given only for firm matches.

TRBD1 | TRBJ1-2 | TRBV7-2 | CASSSGQGSYTF
- | TRBJ1-2 | TRBV15 | CATSRSRGLGYGYTF
TRBD1 | TRBJ1-4 | TRBV24-1 | CATSDSDGTGGAREKLFF
- | TRBJ1-1 | TRBV3-1/TRBV3-2 | CASTNIENTEAFF
- | TRBJ2-3 | TRBV7-8 | CASSLDLYAGTDTQYF
- | TRBJ2-5 | TRBV25-1 | CASSETGLETQYF
- | TRBJ2-2 | TRBV6-5 | CASTSEALDGELFF
TRBD1 | TRBJ1-1 | TRBV24-1 | CATRRSTGGTEAFF
- | TRBJ1-3 | TRBV3-1/TRBV3-2 | CASSQRGAGNTIYF
- | TRBJ2-2 | TRBV14 | CASSQSVTANTGELFF
TRBD1 | TRBJ2-7 | TRBV11-1 | CASSIQGAPYEQYF
TRBD1 | TRBJ1-4 | TRBV3-1/TRBV3-2 | CASSQDLDRLNEKLFF
- | TRBJ1-2 | TRBV12-3/TRBV12-4 | CASSPEGYYGYTF
- | TRBJ1-2 | TRBV4-2 | CASSQGWGGVYGYTF
TRBD1 | TRBJ1-5 | TRBV20-1 | CSASNFRGQLNQPQHF
TRBD1 | TRBJ1-1 | TRBV5-4 | CASSPPEGTANTEAFF
TRBD1 | TRBJ1-4 | TRBV2 | CASSVKVQGAGKLFF
TRBD2 | TRBJ2-1 | TRBV11-3 | CASSAERAGGRNEQFF
TRBD1 | TRBJ1-6 | TRBV7-9 | CASSQITGGNNSPLHF
TRBD1 | TRBJ2-2 | TRBV9 | CASSVNRGNTGELFF
TRBD1 | TRBJ1-2 | TRBV28 | CASSPGTAYVYGYTF
- | TRBJ2-5 | TRBV13 | CASSLAEEETQYF
- | TRBJ1-3 | TRBV7-6 | CASSYLMDSIPGNTIYF
- | TRBJ1-4 | TRBV2 | CASSGQGGGGNEKLFF
- | TRBJ2-3 | TRBV7-3 | CASSLAGSDTQYF
- | TRBJ1-2 | TRBV10-3 | CAISPTTGGFNYGYTF
- | TRBJ1-1 | TRBV28 | CASSRPGGLGTEAFF
TRBD1 | TRBJ1-1 | TRBV18 | CASSLQDRAEAFF
- | TRBJ2-5 | TRBV18 | CASSPTQGRGQETQYF
- | TRBJ2-5 | TRBV5-6 | CASSFFRRGETQYF
- | TRBJ2-2 | TRBV24-1 | CATSARGGTGFTGELFF
TRBD2 | TRBJ2-1 | TRBV18 | CASSPLVGLVNEQFF
TRBD2 | TRBJ2-1 | TRBV15 | CATSRAASGGADEQFF
TRBD1 | TRBJ2-1 | TRBV9 | CASSPPGTAYNEQFF
- | TRBJ1-5 | TRBV7-2 | CASSSRDITQPQHF
TRBD1 | TRBJ1-5 | TRBV5-4 | CASSLSGGGQPQHF
TRBD1 | TRBJ1-4 | TRBV27 | CASRDRVEGEKLFF
- | TRBJ1-1 | TRBV18 | CASSPLGAGVTEAFF
TRBD2 | TRBJ2-3 | TRBV6-5 | CASRRERGGPDTQYF
- | TRBJ1-1 | TRBV15 | CATSRVNSREAFF
TRBD1 | TRBJ1-1 | TRBV5-6 | CASHRQGFNTEAFF
- | TRBJ2-1 | TRBV12-3/TRBV12-4 | CASSLALGGAWFF
- | TRBJ1-2 | TRBV7-9 | CASSLQGTNYGYTF
- | TRBJ1-1 | TRBV5-6 | CASSLEVGGPRGEAFF
- | TRBJ2-2 | TRBV30 | CAWSVREAGELFF
- | TRBJ2-7 | TRBV19 | CASSLSGSRYEQYF
- | TRBJ1-6 | TRBV2 | CASRQDSPLHF
TRBD1 | TRBJ1-2 | TRBV6-5 | CASRVRDRDGYTF
- | TRBJ1-1 | TRBV7-9 | CASSLGGGPPGEAFF
- | TRBJ1-1 | TRBV28 | CASSPYNSLTEAFF
- | TRBJ2-2 | TRBV4-1 | CASSQDPGQNTGELFF
TRBD2 | TRBJ2-1 | TRBV9 | CASSVSGGAHNEQFF
- | TRBJ1-4 | TRBV4-2 | CASSQERYRVNEKLFF
- | TRBJ1-1 | TRBV6-2/TRBV6-3 | CASSFRRGGRDTEAFF
- | TRBJ1-5 | TRBV27 | CASSQGTPHQPQHF
- | TRBJ1-2 | TRBV5-1 | CASSLTSGEGGYTF
TRBD1 | TRBJ1-1 | TRBV19 | CASSPSGTENTEAFF
- | TRBJ2-1 | TRBV27 | CASSTARRSYNEQFF
TRBD1 | TRBJ2-7 | TRBV7-2 | CASSLGTGDNDEQYF
- | TRBJ2-3 | TRBV9 | CASSRTEGNLADTQYF